This passage covers 25 T cell receptor beta chains from one sample sequenced in a study of cytomegalovirus exposure and HLA in healthy donors. Vbeta (60) and Jbeta (13) primers were used in the PCR. Profiling relied on immunoSEQ multiplex PCR, and the TCRdb table lists in-frame clones only, not all of them. The table has 200,000 or so clones, about 80% seen once. Sample: PBMCs. Receptor source: a woman in her late teens or twenties in good health and CMV-seropositive.

The chain has TRBV5-1 and TRBJ2-5; TRBD1 matches 9 bases. The J call is in doubt because the DNA end fits TRBJ2-7 better. Germline-derived CDR1 and CDR2 are SGHRS and YFSETQ. This CDR3 is 13 amino acids long. CDR3 loop: CASSNDRGYEQYF. The CDR3, as DNA: TGCGCCAGCAGCAACGACAGGGGGTACGAGCAGTACTTC.

This chain links TRBV9 with TRBJ1-2; 7 nucleotides agree with TRBD1. The CDR3 extends over 14 amino acids. The germline V gene has CDR1 SGDLS and CDR2 YYNGEE. After removal of 3 bases from V and 10 bases from J, the junction contained 12 bases not matched to a gene. CDR3 coding DNA: TGTGCCAGCAGCGCACAAGTAGACAGGGTAGCCTACACCTTC. Translating gives CASSAQVDRVAYTF.

This sequence joins TRBV14 and TRBJ2-5, with 12 bases lining up with TRBD1. Per the germline V gene, CDR1 is SGHDN and CDR2 is FVKESK. With 4 bases clipped from V and 6 bases from J, the junction kept 6 bases outside the gene matches. The CDR3 loop spans 15 amino acids. The CDR3: CASSRGTGGGQTQYF. The CDR3 nucleotides are TGTGCCAGCAGCCGAGGGACAGGGGGCGGGCAGACCCAGTACTTC.

This clone is a singleton in its sample. The chain links TRBV19 to TRBJ2-7; maybe TRBD2 (5 bases). With 8 bases removed from V and 0 bases from J, the gap between germline ends came to 14 bases. The CDR3 contains 14 residues. The germline gives CDR1 LNHDA, CDR2 SQIVND (reference sequence). Here the CDR3 reads CASSVTGSSYEQYF. The CDR3 DNA sequence: TGTGCCAGTTCCGTGACGGGGAGCTCCTACGAGCAGTACTTC.

The rearrangement links TRBV28 to TRBJ1-2; weak D call: TRBD1 (6 bases). This CDR3 spans 12 amino acids. From germline, CDR1 is MDHEN and CDR2 SYDVKM. Trimming removed 5 bases from V and 8 bases from J, with 12 bases in between. CDR3 sequence reads: CASSARGFGYTF. CDR3 DNA sequence: TGTGCCAGCAGTGCCAGGGGTTTCGGCTACACCTTC.

This chain links TRBV15 with TRBJ2-1; a weak D match, TRBD1 (5 bases). Germline CDR1 and CDR2: LNHNV and YYDKDF (reference sequence). The CDR3 consists of 14 residues. Trimming shortened V by 0 bases and J by 3 bases, and 6 bases separated the two germline ends. CDR3 nucleotide sequence: TGTGCCACCAGCAGAGAAGGGGTCTACAATGAGCAGTTCTTC. Translating it yields CATSREGVYNEQFF.

The chain uses TRBV5-4 and TRBJ1-1, with unresolved D. There are 13 residues in the CDR3. The ends were cut back, 4 bases at V and 7 bases at J, with 14 bases in the middle. The V gene's germline CDR1 is SGHNT and CDR2 YYREEE (reference sequence). The CDR3 here is CASSPKPGDEAFF. DNA of the CDR3: TGTGCCAGCAGCCCCAAACCGGGAGATGAAGCTTTCTTT.

The chain recombines TRBV18 with TRBJ1-6; TRBD1 might be the D (6 bases). The length of the CDR3 is 14 residues. Per germline, CDR1 KGHSH and CDR2 LQKENI. The V and J ends lost 3 bases and 8 bases respectively, with 11 bases between them. CDR3 loop: CASSPRTEYSPLHF. CDR3 coding DNA: TGTGCCAGCTCACCCAGGACAGAGTATTCACCCCTCCACTTT.

This clone has just one count. The chain links TRBV9 to TRBJ2-3, with 12 bases that match TRBD2. Germline CDR1 SGDLS, CDR2 YYNGEE. The CDR3 runs 18 residues. Germline trimming cut 4 bases from V and 2 bases from J; bases unmatched to any gene: 11. The CDR3, as DNA: TGTGCCAGCAGCCTATCGGGACTAGCGGGTCCGAACACAGATACGCAGTATTTT. This translates into CASSLSGLAGPNTDTQYF. The entire variable domain, with the rest obtained from reference TRBV9 and TRBJ2-3, is as follows: DSGVTQTPKHLITATGQRVTLRCSPRSGDLSVYWYQQSLDQGLQFLIQYYNGEERAKGNILERFSAQQFPDLHSELNLSSLELGDSALYFCASSLSGLAGPNTDTQYFGPGTRLTVL.

The V gene is TRBV7-3, the J gene TRBJ2-4, with D possibly TRBD1 on 6 matching bases. The CDR3 loop spans 14 amino acids. The ends were cut back, 5 bases at V and 6 bases at J, with 14 bases in the middle. CDR1 is SGHTA, CDR2 FQGTGA, per germline. The CDR3 sequence: CASSPPGQRNIQYF. The CDR3 DNA sequence: TGTGCCAGCAGCCCCCCCGGACAGAGAAACATTCAGTACTTC. The entire variable domain, with the rest obtained from reference TRBV7-3 and TRBJ2-4, is as follows: GAGVSQTPSNKVTEKGKYVELRCDPISGHTALYWYRQSLGQGPEFLIYFQGTGAADDSGLPNDRFFAVRPEGSVSTLKIQRTERGDSAVYLCASSPPGQRNIQYFGAGTRLSVL.

The CDR3 protein is CASSLAPWSDSSGNTIYF. CDR3 nucleotide sequence: TGTGCCAGCAGCTTAGCTCCGTGGTCGGACAGCTCTGGAAACACCATATATTTT. V is TRBV7-9 and J is TRBJ1-3, with D perhaps matching TRBD1 (6 bases). Germline values: CDR1 SEHNR, CDR2 FQNEAQ (reference sequence). Trimming took off 0 bases at V and 0 bases at J, with 15 bases between the two ends. This CDR3 has 18 amino acids. The full variable domain, in which reference TRBV7-9 and TRBJ1-3 provide the parts outside the CDR3, is DTGVSQNPRHKITKRGQNVTFRCDPISEHNRLYWYRQTLGQGPEFLTYFQNEAQLEKSRLLSDRFSAERPKGSFSTLEIQRTEQGDSAMYLCASSLAPWSDSSGNTIYFGEGSWLTVV.

A few counts support this clone. This chain links TRBV11-3 with TRBJ2-5; no definite D call. V lost 5 bases, J lost 5 bases, and 15 bases lay in between. The CDR3 is made up of 14 amino acids. CDR1 and CDR2 from the germline V gene are SGHNT and YENEEA. CDR3: CASSLPRRRETQYF. Written as DNA, the CDR3 is TGTGCCAGCAGCCTACCCCGGCGGCGCGAGACCCAGTACTTC.

This chain connects TRBV18 to TRBJ1-1; TRBD1 is a possible D gene (6 bases). The CDR3 runs 14 residues. Germline CDR1 reads KGHSH; CDR2 reads LQKENI. V was pared by 3 bases and J by 4 bases, with 12 bases between. DNA for the CDR3: TGTGCCAGCTCACCCCTGAAAGGGGGCACTGAAGCTTTCTTT. As protein: CASSPLKGGTEAFF.

The rearrangement uses TRBV19 and TRBJ2-1; 8 positions agree with TRBD2. CDR1 and CDR2 (germline): LNHDA, SQIVND (reference sequence). J was trimmed by 3 bases and V by 3 bases; bases with no gene match: 4. This CDR3 contains 15 residues. CDR3 loop: CASSMASGRYNEQFF. The CDR3 DNA follows: TGTGCCAGTAGTATGGCTAGCGGGCGCTACAATGAGCAGTTCTTC.

The sample holds one count of this clone. This chain connects TRBV7-8 to TRBJ2-1; D is possibly TRBD1 (6 bases). Deletions cut 5 bases from V and 7 bases from J, with 18 bases between. The CDR3 has 15 amino acids. Looked up from germline, CDR1 is SGHVS and CDR2 is FQNEAQ. CDR3 sequence (DNA): TGTGCCAGCAGCCAAAGTGAGGGGGTGGTAAATGAGCAGTTCTTC. Its protein is CASSQSEGVVNEQFF.

This chain uses TRBV4-2 with TRBJ2-3; the match to TRBD2 covers 10 bases. Germline V gives CDR1 LGHNA, CDR2 YNFKEQ. The CDR3 has 17 residues. V lost 0 bases and J lost 2; bases outside the gene matches: 5. The CDR3 is CASSQDLGLADTDTQYF. DNA for the CDR3: TGTGCCAGCAGCCAAGATCTCGGACTAGCGGACACAGATACGCAGTATTTT.

This chain links TRBV2 with TRBJ1-1; possible D gene TRBD1, 5 bases. Trimming left V 8 bases short and J 3 bases short, with 10 bases between. Germline values: CDR1 SNHLY, CDR2 FYNNEI. The CDR3 is 12 residues long. As DNA, the CDR3 is TGTGCCAGCGGGGGGTGGGACACTGAAGCTTTCTTT. It translates to CASGGWDTEAFF.

The CDR3 nucleotides are TGTGCCAGTAGTATTCAAGCGGGGGTGGAGACCCAGTACTTC. Protein product: CASSIQAGVETQYF. This chain links TRBV19 with TRBJ2-5; TRBD2 agrees at 8 bases. Germline assignment: CDR1 LNHDA and CDR2 SQIVND (reference sequence). The CDR3 runs to 14 residues. V lost 3 bases and J lost 5; bases outside the gene matches: 5.

CDR3 nucleotide sequence: TGTGCCAGCAGCTCGGGACAGATCAATTCACCCCTCCACTTT. It is translated as CASSSGQINSPLHF. The chain links TRBV11-3 to TRBJ1-6; 7 bases align to TRBD1. Germline V lookup: CDR1 SGHNT, CDR2 YENEEA. With 4 bases clipped from V and 7 bases from J, the junction kept 4 bases outside the gene matches. The CDR3 has 14 amino acids.

The chain has TRBV25-1 and TRBJ1-2; 7 bases agree with TRBD1. Germline values: CDR1 MGHDK, CDR2 SYGVNS. Losses at the gene ends were 4 bases for V and 0 bases for J; bases not matched to a gene: 8. The length of the CDR3 is 16 residues. The CDR3 protein is CASSGSPGGANYGYTF. DNA of the CDR3: TGTGCCAGCAGTGGAAGTCCAGGGGGAGCTAACTATGGCTACACCTTC.

The genes are TRBV6-1 and TRBJ1-1; the match to TRBD1 covers 10 bases. The germline V gene has CDR1 MNHNS and CDR2 SASEGT. V lost 5 bases, J lost 1 base, and 4 bases stayed unmatched. The CDR3 sequence is 15 residues long. The CDR3 reads CASSPRTGGNTEAFF. In nucleotides, the CDR3 is TGTGCCAGCAGTCCCCGGACAGGGGGGAACACTGAAGCTTTCTTT.

The chain uses TRBV27 and TRBJ2-1, with TRBD1 matching 7 bases. The CDR3 covers 13 residues. Losses at the gene ends were 7 bases for V and 2 bases for J; bases not matched to a gene: 2. Germline values: CDR1 MNHEY, CDR2 SMNVEV (reference sequence). CDR3 nucleotides: TGTGCCAGCATAGACAGGGCCTACAATGAGCAGTTCTTC. As protein: CASIDRAYNEQFF.

Of note for this clone: Other DNA sequences in the sample encode the same CDR3. This chain uses TRBV9 with TRBJ1-1, with 8 positions matching TRBD1. CDR1 is SGDLS and CDR2 is YYNGEE in the germline V gene. CDR3 length equals 15 residues. V shed 1 base and J 3 bases; nucleotides not matched to a gene: 5. The CDR3 DNA sequence: TGTGCCAGCAGCGTACTCCCGGACAGGGACACTGAAGCTTTCTTT. Amino acid sequence: CASSVLPDRDTEAFF. Filled out from reference TRBV9 and TRBJ1-1, the complete variable domain reads DSGVTQTPKHLITATGQRVTLRCSPRSGDLSVYWYQQSLDQGLQFLIQYYNGEERAKGNILERFSAQQFPDLHSELNLSSLELGDSALYFCASSVLPDRDTEAFFGQGTRLTVV.

The chain uses TRBV6-5 and TRBJ1-1; 9 bases are a match to TRBD1. Per the germline V gene, CDR1 is MNHEY and CDR2 is SVGAGI. Trimming removed 5 bases from V and 0 bases from J; junction bases left unmatched: 1. This CDR3 is 14 amino acids long. CDR3 coding DNA: TGTGCCAGCAGTGGACAGGGGCTGAACACTGAAGCTTTCTTT. This gives the protein CASSGQGLNTEAFF.

This chain links TRBV11-3 with TRBJ1-2; maybe TRBD1 (6 bases). V dropped 6 bases and J dropped 8 bases, with 13 bases sitting between them. The CDR3 is made up of 12 amino acids. Germline V CDR1 and CDR2: SGHNT, YENEEA. The CDR3 is CASSSGGRGYTF. The DNA of the CDR3 is TGTGCCAGCAGTTCGGGGGGCAGGGGCTACACCTTC.